This T cell receptor (beta chain) derives from a study of blood T cell repertoires in COVID-19. Using immunoSEQ multiplex PCR, the repertoire was profiled, and TCRdb retains in-frame clones only, with some absent. The data show around 38,000 clones, about 88% seen once. Germline CDR1 MDHEN, CDR2 SYDVKM. The ends lost 4 bases at V and 5 bases at J; junction bases unmatched: 9. The CDR3 has 15 amino acids. The clonotype was recovered from a man between 65 and 85 years old with acute or convalescent COVID-19. The sequencing sample was made of peripheral blood. J is TRBJ1-2 and V is TRBV28; TRBD1 matches at 8 bases. CDR3 region: CASSSGTGAPYGYTF. CDR3 nucleotide sequence: TGTGCCAGCAGTTCGGGGACAGGCGCGCCATATGGCTACACCTTC.